These 5 T cell receptor beta chains originate from one sample sequenced in a study of Graves' ophthalmopathy and Graves' hyperthyroidism. TCR beta CDR3 amplification used RNA transcripts. The first round was an RT-PCR with HTBI primers, and the second round was a multiplex PCR. A single record per CDR3 protein comes from TCRdb applying MiXCR to the multiplex PCR reads. The data show 500,000 to 700,000 distinct CDR3 sequences, about two fifths seen once. Sequencing used peripheral blood or thyroid tissue (not recorded which). The receptors were gathered from an adult man with Graves' hyperthyroidism.

This clonotype came up a few times. The chain carries TRBV20-1 and TRBJ2-5; the match to TRBD2 covers 8 bases. Looked up from germline, CDR1 is DFQATT and CDR2 is SNEGSKA (reference sequence). The CDR3 is made up of 13 amino acids. The CDR3 loop reads CSLAGSGEETQYF. The CDR3 coding sequence is TGCAGCTTAGCGGGGTCGGGGGAAGAGACCCAGTACTTC.

On this clonotype itself: One junction end does not reproduce the germline sequence, and a read error may be involved. The chain is built from TRBV7-8 and TRBJ1-3; no clear D gene. Germline CDR1 reads SGHVS; CDR2 reads FQNEAQ. The CDR3 spans 16 residues. The CDR3 region is CGSTQSWQALGDTIYF. The CDR3 DNA is TGTGGCAGCACCCAGTCGTGGCAGGCCCTTGGAGACACCATATATTTT.

This clonotype was counted between two and nine times. The CDR3 bases are TGTGCCTGGAGTGTACAACAGGTGGGGACCCAGTACTTC. This translates into CAWSVQQVGTQYF. The chain recombines TRBV30 with TRBJ2-5; TRBD1 might be the D (5 bases). CDR3 size: 13 residues. Germline-derived CDR1 and CDR2 are GTSNPN and SVGIG (reference sequence). V lost 0 bases and J 7 bases, leaving 12 bases between the germline ends.

The count of this clonotype is one. This chain uses TRBV7-2 with TRBJ1-2, with a tentative D call TRBD1 (5 bases). Trimming cost V 4 bases and J 7 bases, with 16 bases left between them. CDR3 length: 14 residues. Germline V lookup: CDR1 SGHTA, CDR2 FQGNSA. The CDR3 region is CASSSKAGLSGYTF. CDR3 DNA sequence: TGTGCCAGCAGCTCGAAAGCGGGGCTGAGTGGCTACACCTTC.

CDR3 sequence: CASSYTTGTTGNTIYF. Written as DNA, the CDR3 is TGTGCCAGCAGTTACACGACAGGGACAACTGGAAACACCATATATTTT. The rearrangement joins TRBV2 to TRBJ1-3; TRBD1 matches at 7 bases. Germline CDR1 SNHLY, CDR2 FYNNEI. V lost 5 bases, J lost 2 bases, and 9 bases stayed unmatched. The CDR3 loop spans 16 amino acids.